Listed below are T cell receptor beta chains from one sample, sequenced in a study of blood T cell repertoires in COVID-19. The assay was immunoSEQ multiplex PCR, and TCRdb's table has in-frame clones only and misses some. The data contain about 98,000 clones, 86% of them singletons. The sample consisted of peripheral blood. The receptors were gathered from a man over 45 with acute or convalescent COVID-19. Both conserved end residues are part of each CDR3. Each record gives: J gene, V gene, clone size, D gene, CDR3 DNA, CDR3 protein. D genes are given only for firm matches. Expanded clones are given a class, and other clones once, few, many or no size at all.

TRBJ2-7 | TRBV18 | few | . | TGTGCCAGCTCACCACTTGACAGCTCCTACGAGCAGTACTTC | CASSPLDSSYEQYF
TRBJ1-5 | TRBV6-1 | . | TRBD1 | TGTGCCAGCAGTGAAGGGACAGGTATGACGGAGCCCCAGCATTTT | CASSEGTGMTEPQHF
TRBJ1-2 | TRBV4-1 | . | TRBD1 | TGCGCCAGCAGCCAGATGACAGGGGGCGAAGGCTACACCTTC | CASSQMTGGEGYTF
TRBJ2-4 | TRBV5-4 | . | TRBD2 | TGTGCCAGCAGCTTCTGGACTAGCTCTAAACGCATTCAGTACTTC | CASSFWTSSKRIQYF
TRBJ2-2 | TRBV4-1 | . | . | TGCGCCAGCAGCCGCGGAACTAACACCGGGGAGCTGTTTTTT | CASSRGTNTGELFF
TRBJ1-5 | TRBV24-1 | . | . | TGTGCCACCAGTGAGAACACAGGGTTCGGTCAGCCCCAGCATTTT | CATSENTGFGQPQHF
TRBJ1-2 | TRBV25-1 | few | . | TGTGCCAGCAGTGAATCGAAAGGGGGTAACTATGGCTACACCTTC | CASSESKGGNYGYTF
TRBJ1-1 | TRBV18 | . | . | TGTGCCAGCTCACAGCGGACCGAAGCTTTCTTT | CASSQRTEAFF
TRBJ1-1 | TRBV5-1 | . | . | TGCGCCAGCAGCTTGGTTTCCGGGAACACTGAAGCTTTCTTT | CASSLVSGNTEAFF
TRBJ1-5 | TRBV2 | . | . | TGTGCCAGCAACCCCTCACAGGGCCAGCCCCAGCATTTT | CASNPSQGQPQHF
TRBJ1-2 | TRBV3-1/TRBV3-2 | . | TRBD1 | TGTGCCAGCAGCATACAGGGGGCTGGTGGCTACACCTTC | CASSIQGAGGYTF
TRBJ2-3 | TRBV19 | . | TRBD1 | TGTGCCAGTAGTATAATTCCGGGACAGGGGAGAACAGATACGCAGTATTTT | CASSIIPGQGRTDTQYF
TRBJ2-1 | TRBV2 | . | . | TGTGCCAGCACAAGGGCGGGCTTACAGTACAATGAGCAGTTCTTC | CASTRAGLQYNEQFF
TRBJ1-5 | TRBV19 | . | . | TGTGCCAGTTCTATGGGGGGGGTCGGGCAGCCCCAGCATTTT | CASSMGGVGQPQHF
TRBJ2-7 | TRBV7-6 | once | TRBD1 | TGTGCCAGCAGCTTGCATCCGGGACAGGGGGCCTACGAGCAGTACTTC | CASSLHPGQGAYEQYF
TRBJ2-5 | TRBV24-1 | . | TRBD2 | TGTGCCACCATAAAAGCCCTATCGCGGGAGGGCCTGGGCCAGTACTTC | CATIKALSREGLGQYF
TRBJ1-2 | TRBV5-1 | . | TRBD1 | TGCGCCAGCAGCTTTGGACAGGGGGATGGTTATGGCTACACCTTC | CASSFGQGDGYGYTF
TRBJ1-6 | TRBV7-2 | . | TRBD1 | TGTGCCAGCAGCAACCGGGACAGGGGAAGGCATTCACCCCTCCACTTT | CASSNRDRGRHSPLHF
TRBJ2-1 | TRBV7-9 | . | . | TGTGCCAGCAGCCCCGCTAGCTGGGGCAATGAGCAGTTCTTC | CASSPASWGNEQFF
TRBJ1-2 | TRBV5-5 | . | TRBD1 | TGTGCCAGCAGCCCGAGAACAGGGGTAGGCTATGGCTACACCTTC | CASSPRTGVGYGYTF
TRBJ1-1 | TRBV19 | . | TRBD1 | TGTGCCAGTAGTCCTGGGACAGTTCAACTCCATGAGGCTTTCTTT | CASSPGTVQLHEAFF
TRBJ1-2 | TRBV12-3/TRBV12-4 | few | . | TGTGCCAGCAGTTTCGGGCCGGGGAATGGCTACACCTTC | CASSFGPGNGYTF
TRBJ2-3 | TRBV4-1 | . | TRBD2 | TGCGCCAGCAGCCTCCCGCGGGGGGCCGTATCTAGCACAGATACGCAGTATTTT | CASSLPRGAVSSTDTQYF
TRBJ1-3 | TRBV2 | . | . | TGTGCCAGCAGTGTTAATGCGGTTTCTGGAAACACCATATATTTT | CASSVNAVSGNTIYF
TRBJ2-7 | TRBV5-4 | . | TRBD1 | TGTGCCAGCAGCTTGGACAGGGGCTCAACCTACGAGCAGTACTTC | CASSLDRGSTYEQYF
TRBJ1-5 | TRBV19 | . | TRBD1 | TGTGCCAGTAGACAGGAACCAGGGGGATATAGCAATCAGCCCCAGCATTTT | CASRQEPGGYSNQPQHF
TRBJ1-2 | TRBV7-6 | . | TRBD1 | TGTGCCAGCAGCCCCGGACAGGGGGAACTAAATGGCTACACCTTC | CASSPGQGELNGYTF
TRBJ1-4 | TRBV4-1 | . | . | TGCGCCAGCAGCCAAGAATGGGCGGCCGGGGGAGGTCTGTTTTTT | CASSQEWAAGGGLFF
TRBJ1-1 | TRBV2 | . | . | TGTGCCAGCAGTGACCGGGGGACTGAAGCTTTCTTT | CASSDRGTEAFF
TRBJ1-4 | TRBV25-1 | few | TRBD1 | TGTGCCAGCAGTCCACCAAGGACAGGGGGGAATGAAAAACTGTTTTTT | CASSPPRTGGNEKLFF
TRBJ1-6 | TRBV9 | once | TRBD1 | TGTGCCAGCAGCGTAGGCCAGGGGGATTCACCCCTCCACTTT | CASSVGQGDSPLHF
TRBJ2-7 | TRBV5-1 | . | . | TGCGCCAGCAGCTTAGAAGGCGGCGGTGTATTCCACGAGCAGTACTTC | CASSLEGGGVFHEQYF
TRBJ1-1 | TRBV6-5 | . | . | TGTGCCAGCACTCCGGGAACGAACACTGAAGCTTTCTTT | CASTPGTNTEAFF
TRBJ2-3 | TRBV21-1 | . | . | TGTGCCAGCAGCAGGACTAGCGGGAGGCCATCTCTCTCATGGGGCCGCACAGATACGCAGTATTTT | CASSRTSGRPSLSWGRTDTQYF
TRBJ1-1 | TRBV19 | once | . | TGTGCCAGTAGTTTCCTGACGGGAGGGGCAACTGAAGCTTTCTTT | CASSFLTGGATEAFF
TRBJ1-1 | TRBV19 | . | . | TGTGCCAGTAGTAAGGGGGACACTGAAGCTTTCTTT | CASSKGDTEAFF
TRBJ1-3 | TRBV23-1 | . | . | TGCGCCAGCAGTCAATCGATTTCCCGGAGCTCTGGAAACACCATATATTTT | CASSQSISRSSGNTIYF
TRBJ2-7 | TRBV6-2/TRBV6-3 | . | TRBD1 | TGTGCCAGCAGTTACACCGACAGGGGGATGTACGAGCAGTACTTC | CASSYTDRGMYEQYF
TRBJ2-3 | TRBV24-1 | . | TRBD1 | TGTGCCACCAGTGATCCCGGACAGGGCCGTACAGATACGCAGTATTTT | CATSDPGQGRTDTQYF
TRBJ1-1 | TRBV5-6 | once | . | TGTGCCAGCAGCTTGGGTGGCTTGAACACTGAAGCTTTCTTT | CASSLGGLNTEAFF